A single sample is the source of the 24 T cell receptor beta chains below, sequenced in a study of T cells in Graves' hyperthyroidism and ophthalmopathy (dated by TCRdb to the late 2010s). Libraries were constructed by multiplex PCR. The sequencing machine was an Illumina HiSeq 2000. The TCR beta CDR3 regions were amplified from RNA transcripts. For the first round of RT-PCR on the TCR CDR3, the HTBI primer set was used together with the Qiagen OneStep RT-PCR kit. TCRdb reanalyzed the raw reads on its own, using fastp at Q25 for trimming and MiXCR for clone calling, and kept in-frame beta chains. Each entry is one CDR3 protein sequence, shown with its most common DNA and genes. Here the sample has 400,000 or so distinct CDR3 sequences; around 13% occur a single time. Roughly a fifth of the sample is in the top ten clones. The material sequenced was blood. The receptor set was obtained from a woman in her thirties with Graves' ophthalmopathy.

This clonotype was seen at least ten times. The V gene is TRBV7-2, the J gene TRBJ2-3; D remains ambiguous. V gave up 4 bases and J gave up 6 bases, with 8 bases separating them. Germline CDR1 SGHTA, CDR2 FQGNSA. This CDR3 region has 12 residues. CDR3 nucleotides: TGTGCCAGCAGCTACATTTTCGATACGCAGTATTTT. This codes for CASSYIFDTQYF. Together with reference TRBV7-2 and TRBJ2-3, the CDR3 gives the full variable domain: GAGVSQSPSNKVTEKGKDVELRCDPISGHTALYWYRQSLGQGLEFLIYFQGNSAPDKSGLPSDRFSAERTGGSVSTLTIQRTQQEDSAVYLCASSYIFDTQYFGPGTRLTVL.

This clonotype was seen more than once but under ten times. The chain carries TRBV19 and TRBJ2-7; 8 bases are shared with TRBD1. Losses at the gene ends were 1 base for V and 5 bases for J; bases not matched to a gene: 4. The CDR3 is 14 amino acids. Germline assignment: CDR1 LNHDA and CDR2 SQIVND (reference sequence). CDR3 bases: TGTGCCAGTAGTATAGTCCAGGGGGCGAACGAGCAGTACTTC. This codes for CASSIVQGANEQYF.

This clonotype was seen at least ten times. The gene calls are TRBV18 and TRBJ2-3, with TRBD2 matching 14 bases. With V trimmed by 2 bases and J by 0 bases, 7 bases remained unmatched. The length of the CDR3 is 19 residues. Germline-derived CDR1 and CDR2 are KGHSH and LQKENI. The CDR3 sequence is CASSPIVGLAGASTDTQYF. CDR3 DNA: TGTGCCAGCTCACCAATAGTGGGACTAGCGGGGGCTAGCACAGATACGCAGTATTTT.

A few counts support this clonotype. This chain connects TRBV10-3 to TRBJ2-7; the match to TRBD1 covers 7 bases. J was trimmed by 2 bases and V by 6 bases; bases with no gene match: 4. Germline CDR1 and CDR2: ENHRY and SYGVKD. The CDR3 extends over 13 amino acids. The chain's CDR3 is CAISPGQTYEQYF. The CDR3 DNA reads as TGTGCCATCAGCCCGGGACAGACCTACGAGCAGTACTTC.

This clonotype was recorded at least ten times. CDR3 amino acids: CASSSGTGGVDEQFF. The CDR3 DNA is TGTGCCAGCAGTTCCGGGACAGGGGGCGTCGATGAGCAGTTCTTC. The J gene is TRBJ2-1, the V gene TRBV7-2, with 12 bases that match TRBD1. J lost 8 bases, V lost 6 bases, and 8 bases had no gene match. Germline assignment: CDR1 SGHTA and CDR2 FQGNSA. This CDR3 has 15 residues.

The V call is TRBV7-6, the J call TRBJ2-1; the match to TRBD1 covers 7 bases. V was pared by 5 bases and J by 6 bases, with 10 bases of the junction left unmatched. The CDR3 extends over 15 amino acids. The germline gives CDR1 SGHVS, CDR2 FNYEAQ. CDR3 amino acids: CASSATGFVVNEQFF. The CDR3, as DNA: TGTGCCAGCAGCGCGACAGGGTTTGTGGTCAATGAGCAGTTCTTC. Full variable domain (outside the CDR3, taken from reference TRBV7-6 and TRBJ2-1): GAGVSQSPRYKVTKRGQDVALRCDPISGHVSLYWYRQALGQGPEFLTYFNYEAQQDKSGLPNDRFSAERPEGSISTLTIQRTEQRDSAMYRCASSATGFVVNEQFFGPGTRLTVL.

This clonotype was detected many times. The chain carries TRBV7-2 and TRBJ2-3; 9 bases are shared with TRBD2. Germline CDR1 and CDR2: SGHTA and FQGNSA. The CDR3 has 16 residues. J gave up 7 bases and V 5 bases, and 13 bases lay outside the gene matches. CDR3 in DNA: TGTGCCAGCAGCAGGGGCGGGGGGGCCGATGTTAATACGCAGTATTTT. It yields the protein CASSRGGGADVNTQYF. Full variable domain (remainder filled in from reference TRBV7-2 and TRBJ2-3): GAGVSQSPSNKVTEKGKDVELRCDPISGHTALYWYRQSLGQGLEFLIYFQGNSAPDKSGLPSDRFSAERTGGSVSTLTIQRTQQEDSAVYLCASSRGGGADVNTQYFGPGTRLTVL.

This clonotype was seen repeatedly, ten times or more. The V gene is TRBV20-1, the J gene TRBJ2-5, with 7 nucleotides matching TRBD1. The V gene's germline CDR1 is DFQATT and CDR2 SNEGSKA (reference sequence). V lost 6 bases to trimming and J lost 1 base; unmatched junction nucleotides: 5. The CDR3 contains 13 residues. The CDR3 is CSAYRDSQETQYF. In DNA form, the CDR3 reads TGCAGTGCCTACCGGGACAGCCAAGAGACCCAGTACTTC.

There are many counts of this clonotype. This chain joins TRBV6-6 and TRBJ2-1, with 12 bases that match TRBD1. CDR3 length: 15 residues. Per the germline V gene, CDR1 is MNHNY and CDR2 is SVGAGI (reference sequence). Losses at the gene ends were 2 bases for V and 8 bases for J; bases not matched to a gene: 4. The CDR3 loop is CASSYRGTGGDEQFF. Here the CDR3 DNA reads TGTGCCAGCAGTTACCGCGGGACAGGGGGCGATGAGCAGTTCTTC.

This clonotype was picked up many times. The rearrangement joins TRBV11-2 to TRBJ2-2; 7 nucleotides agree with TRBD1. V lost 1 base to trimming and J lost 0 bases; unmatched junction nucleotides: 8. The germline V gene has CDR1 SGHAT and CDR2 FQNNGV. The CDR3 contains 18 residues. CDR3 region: CASSLGPLDRANTGELFF. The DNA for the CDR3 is TGTGCCAGCAGCTTAGGGCCCCTCGACAGGGCGAACACCGGGGAGCTGTTTTTT.

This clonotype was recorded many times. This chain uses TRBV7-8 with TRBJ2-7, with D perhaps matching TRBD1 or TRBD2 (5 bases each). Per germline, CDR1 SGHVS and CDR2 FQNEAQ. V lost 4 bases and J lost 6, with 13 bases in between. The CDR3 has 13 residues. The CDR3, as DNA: TGTGCCAGCAGCTACCGGGACCCCCGCGAGCAGTACTTC. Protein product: CASSYRDPREQYF.

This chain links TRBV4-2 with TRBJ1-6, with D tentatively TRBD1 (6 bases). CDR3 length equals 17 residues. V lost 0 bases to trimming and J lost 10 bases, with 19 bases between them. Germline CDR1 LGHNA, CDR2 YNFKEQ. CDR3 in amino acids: CASSQDRGQGWVSPLHF. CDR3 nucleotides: TGTGCCAGCAGCCAAGATCGGGGTCAGGGGTGGGTCTCACCCCTCCACTTT.

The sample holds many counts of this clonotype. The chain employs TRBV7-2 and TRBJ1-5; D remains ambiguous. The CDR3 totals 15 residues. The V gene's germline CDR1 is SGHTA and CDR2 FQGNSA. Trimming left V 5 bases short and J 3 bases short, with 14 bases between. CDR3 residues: CASSREANFNQPQHF. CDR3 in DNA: TGTGCCAGCAGCCGCGAGGCTAACTTCAATCAGCCCCAGCATTTT.

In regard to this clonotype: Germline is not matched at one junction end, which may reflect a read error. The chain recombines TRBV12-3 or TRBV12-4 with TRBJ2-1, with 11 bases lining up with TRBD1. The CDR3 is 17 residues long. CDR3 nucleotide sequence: TGCGCCAGCAGTTTTAGGTTCCGGGACAGGGGGAACAATGAGCAGTTCTTC. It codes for CASSFRFRDRGNNEQFF.

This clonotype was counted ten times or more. The CDR3 DNA sequence: TGTGCCAGCAGCCAAGACAGGGTGAGCGAGCAGTACTTC. Translation gives CASSQDRVSEQYF. The chain has TRBV7-9 and TRBJ2-7; 7 bases align to TRBD1. This CDR3 comprises 13 residues. The germline V gene encodes CDR1 SEHNR and CDR2 FQNEAQ (reference sequence). Trimming took 5 bases from V and 6 from J; bases not matched to a gene: 7. Full variable domain (rest looked up from reference TRBV7-9 and TRBJ2-7): DTGVSQNPRHKITKRGQNVTFRCDPISEHNRLYWYRQTLGQGPEFLTYFQNEAQLEKSRLLSDRFSAERPKGSFSTLEIQRTEQGDSAMYLCASSQDRVSEQYFGPGTRLTVT.

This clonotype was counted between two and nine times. CDR3 sequence reads: CASSWRGPRNTEAFF. CDR3 nucleotides: TGTGCCAGCAGCTGGCGGGGACCCAGGAACACTGAAGCTTTCTTT. The chain has TRBV5-6 and TRBJ1-1; D possibly corresponds to TRBD1 (5 bases). The CDR3 extends over 15 amino acids. Germline CDR1 SGHDT, CDR2 YYEEEE. V dropped 3 bases and J dropped 1 base, with 13 bases sitting between them.

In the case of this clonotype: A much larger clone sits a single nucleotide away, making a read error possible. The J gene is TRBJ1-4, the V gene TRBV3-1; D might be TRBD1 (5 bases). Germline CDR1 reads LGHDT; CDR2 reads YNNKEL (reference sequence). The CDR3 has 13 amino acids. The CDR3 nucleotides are TGTGCCAGCAGCCGACAGTATAATGGAAAACTGTTTTTT. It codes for CASSRQYNGKLFF. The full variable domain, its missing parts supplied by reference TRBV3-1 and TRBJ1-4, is DTAVSQTPKYLVTQMGNDKSIKCEQNLGHDTMYWYKQDSKKFLKIMFSYNNKELIINETVPNRFSPKSPDKAHLNLHINSLELGDSAVYFCASSRQYNGKLFFGSGTQLSVL.

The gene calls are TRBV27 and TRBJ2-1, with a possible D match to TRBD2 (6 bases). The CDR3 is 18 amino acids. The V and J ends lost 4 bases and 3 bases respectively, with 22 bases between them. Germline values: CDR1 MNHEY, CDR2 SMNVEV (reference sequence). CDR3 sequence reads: CASSSILRVGGNYNEQFF. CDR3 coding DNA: TGTGCCAGCAGTTCCATCCTCAGAGTGGGCGGGAACTACAATGAGCAGTTCTTC.

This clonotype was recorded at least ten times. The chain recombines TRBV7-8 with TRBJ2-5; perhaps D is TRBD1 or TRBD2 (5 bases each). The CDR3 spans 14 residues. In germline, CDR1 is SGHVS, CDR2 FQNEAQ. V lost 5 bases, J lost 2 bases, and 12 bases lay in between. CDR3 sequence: CASSQAWGQETQYF. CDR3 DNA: TGTGCCAGCAGCCAAGCATGGGGGCAAGAGACCCAGTACTTC.

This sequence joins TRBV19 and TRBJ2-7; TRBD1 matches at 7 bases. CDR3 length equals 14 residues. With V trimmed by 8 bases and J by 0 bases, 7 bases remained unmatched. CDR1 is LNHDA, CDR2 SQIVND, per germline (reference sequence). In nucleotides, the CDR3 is TGTGCCAGTGGGGACAGTCCAATCTCCTACGAGCAGTACTTC. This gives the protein CASGDSPISYEQYF.

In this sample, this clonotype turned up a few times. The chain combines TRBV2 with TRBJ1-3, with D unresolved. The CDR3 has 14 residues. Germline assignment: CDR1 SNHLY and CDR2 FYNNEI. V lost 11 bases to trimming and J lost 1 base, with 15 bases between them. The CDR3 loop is CAFTSGNSGNTIYF. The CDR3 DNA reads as TGTGCCTTCACCTCGGGGAATTCTGGAAACACCATATATTTT.

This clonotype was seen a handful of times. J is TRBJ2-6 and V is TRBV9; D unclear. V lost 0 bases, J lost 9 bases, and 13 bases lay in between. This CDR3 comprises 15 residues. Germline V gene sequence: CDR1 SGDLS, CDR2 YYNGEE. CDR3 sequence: CASSVGLDWVNVLTF. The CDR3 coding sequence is TGTGCCAGCAGCGTAGGGTTGGATTGGGTCAACGTCCTGACTTTC.

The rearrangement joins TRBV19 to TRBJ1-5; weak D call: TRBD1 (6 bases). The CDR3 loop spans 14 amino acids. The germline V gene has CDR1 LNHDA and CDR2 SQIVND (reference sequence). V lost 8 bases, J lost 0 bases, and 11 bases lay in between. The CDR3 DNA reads TGTGCCAGTTCCTACAGGGATAGCAATCAGCCCCAGCATTTT. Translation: CASSYRDSNQPQHF.

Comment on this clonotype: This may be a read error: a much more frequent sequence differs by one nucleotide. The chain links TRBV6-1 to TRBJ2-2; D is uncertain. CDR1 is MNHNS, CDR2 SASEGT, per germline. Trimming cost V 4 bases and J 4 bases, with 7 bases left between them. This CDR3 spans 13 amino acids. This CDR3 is CASSVPGTGELFF. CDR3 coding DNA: TGTGCCAGCAGTGTCCCGGGCACCGGGGAGCTGTTTTTT.